This TCR beta chain is from a study of T-cell reconstitution after alpha-beta-depleted transplantation in children (dated by TCRdb to 2016 to 2017). Context from the whole study: Using TCR repertoire profiling, the study quantitatively followed how T-cell immune reconstitution unfolded in children after TCRalphabeta/CD19-depleted allogeneic hematopoietic cell transplantation.

The library was prepared using PCR. The instrument given in TCRdb is Illumina HiSeq 2500. To normalize quantification of the TCRbeta repertoire, the TCR libraries were built with molecular barcoding that relied on unique molecular identifiers. TCRdb reprocessing: public reads trimmed at Q25 with fastp, clones called with MiXCR, in-frame beta chains kept. Each record represents a unique CDR3 protein, reported with the most common genes and DNA among its rows. In this sample the table shows more than 200,000 distinct CDR3 sequences, roughly a quarter of which occur a single time. Less than 3.5% of the sample is held by the ten biggest clonotypes. This sample's treatment or condition label indicates: allogeneic hematopoietic cell transplantation with graft depleted of TCRalphabeta T cells and CD19 B cells. TCRalphabeta/CD19-depleted allogeneic hematopoietic cell grafts were given to the transplant recipients, all of whom were children.

The paper's findings and limits, for the study overall: The frequencies of hyperexpanded clones fell over the following months, and after one year, T-cell counts and TCRbeta diversity were mostly attributed to newly produced T cells. The high TCRbeta diversity at day 60 in some patients was ascribed to recipient T cells and intrathymic progenitors that had survived conditioning. About two months after transplant, the apparently early recovery of alphabetaT-cell counts reportedly depended on just several hundred clones that had expanded rapidly and came from non-depleted graft cells.

Turning to this clonotype: Its antigen has not been determined. No per-base quality is available; no much larger clone lies one base away.

Clipping removes 2 bases from V and 8 bases from J, with 4 as the unmatched junction base count. CDR3 length: 14 amino acids, cysteine to phenylalanine. The DNA shown is the 42-base CDR3, in frame from base 1. Sequences DFQATT (CDR1) and SNEGSKA (CDR2) are obtained from the germline V gene (reference sequence). The receptor's source is a girl aged 2 to 9 with Fanconi anemia, due to receive a stem cell transplant. Recombination connected TRBV20-1 to TRBJ2-1, with TRBD2 identical over 12 junction bases. The sequenced sample was PBMCs, obtained before TCRalphabeta/CD19-depleted stem cell transplant. The nucleotides are TGCAGTGCTAGAAGAACTAGCGGGGGGTATGAGCAGTTCTTC. This sequence encodes CSARRTSGGYEQFF.